These T cell receptor beta chains were read from a single sample in a study of early T cells in non-severe SARS-CoV-2 infection. Using its own MiXCR run on the 5' RACE reads, TCRdb lists one record per CDR3 protein. The table includes 60,000 to 75,000 distinct CDR3 sequences, 12% detected once. The sequenced sample was whole blood. These receptors originate from an adult who was a healthcare worker with PCR-confirmed SARS-CoV-2 infection or an uninfected control (not recorded which). Both conserved end residues are part of each CDR3. Each record gives: D gene, J gene, V gene, clone size, CDR3 protein, CDR3 DNA. The D gene is left open where the match is weak. The size entry is marked missing in some rows and otherwise reads once, few, many or a size class.

>NA|TRBJ2-5|TRBV20-1|NA
CSATQSYQETQYF
TGCAGTGCTACACAGTCATACCAAGAGACCCAGTACTTC
>NA|TRBJ2-7|TRBV5-4|many
CASSLAPTPTSYEQYF
TGTGCCAGCAGCTTGGCCCCCACTCCCACCTCCTACGAGCAGTACTTC
>TRBD1|TRBJ2-2|TRBV27|many
CASRRQGDTGELFF
TGTGCCAGCAGGCGACAGGGAGATACCGGGGAGCTGTTTTTT
>NA|TRBJ2-2|TRBV14|few
CASSQDRAPPPNTGELFF
TGTGCCAGCAGCCAAGATCGAGCCCCCCCACCGAACACCGGGGAGCTGTTTTTT
>NA|TRBJ2-7|TRBV7-9|NA
CASSSAGTPNSYEQYF
TGTGCCAGCAGCTCAGCTGGGACACCGAACTCCTACGAGCAGTACTTC
>NA|TRBJ2-3|TRBV20-1|NA
CSAERFSGAPDTQYF
TGCAGTGCTGAGAGGTTTTCGGGAGCGCCAGATACGCAGTATTTT
>TRBD2|TRBJ2-1|TRBV6-5|NA
CASSSTGTSGDNEQFF
TGTGCCAGCAGTTCCACCGGGACTAGCGGAGACAATGAGCAGTTCTTC
>TRBD1|TRBJ2-7|TRBV4-1|few
CASSIWTGGDEQYF
TGCGCCAGCAGCATTTGGACAGGGGGTGACGAGCAGTACTTC
>TRBD2|TRBJ2-1|TRBV7-7|NA
CASSRTPGRGDEQFF
TGTGCTAGCAGTCGTACCCCCGGGAGGGGGGATGAGCAGTTCTTC
>NA|TRBJ1-2|TRBV27|few
CASSPLLSNYGYTF
TGTGCCAGCAGTCCACTACTCTCGAACTATGGCTACACCTTC
>TRBD2|TRBJ2-5|TRBV7-8|NA
CASRRSGVQETQYF
TGTGCCAGCAGACGGAGCGGGGTACAAGAGACCCAGTACTTC
>NA|TRBJ2-5|TRBV21-1|many
CASSKEARNQETQYF
TGTGCCAGCAGCAAAGAGGCCAGAAACCAAGAGACCCAGTACTTC
>TRBD1|TRBJ2-3|TRBV20-1|many
CSATPTGTGGDTQYF
TGCAGTGCGACACCCACCGGGACAGGGGGAGATACGCAGTATTTT
>NA|TRBJ2-2|TRBV18|few
CASSRLEGRRNTGELFF
TGTGCCAGCTCACGACTAGAGGGTAGGCGGAACACCGGGGAGCTGTTTTTT
>NA|TRBJ1-1|TRBV5-1|few
CASSLERGGQRAFF
TGCGCCAGCAGCTTGGAGCGGGGAGGACAGCGAGCTTTCTTT
>NA|TRBJ1-6|TRBV5-5|NA
CASSTYNSPLHF
TGTGCCAGCAGTACCTATAATTCACCCCTCCACTTT
>NA|TRBJ1-1|TRBV12-3/TRBV12-4|NA
CASSYRVNTEAFF
TGTGCCAGCAGTTATAGAGTGAACACTGAAGCTTTCTTT
>TRBD2|TRBJ2-3|TRBV29-1|few
CSTSGGADTQYF
TGCAGCACTAGCGGGGGTGCAGATACGCAGTATTTT
>NA|TRBJ2-3|TRBV12-5|NA
CASGLVDTQYF
TGTGCTAGTGGTTTGGTAGATACGCAGTATTTT
>NA|TRBJ2-3|TRBV3-1|NA
CASSQGRGRTDTQYF
TGTGCCAGCAGCCAGGGGCGGGGACGCACAGATACGCAGTATTTT
>NA|TRBJ2-7|TRBV29-1|NA
CSVATGMWDYEQYF
TGCAGCGTCGCTACAGGGATGTGGGACTACGAGCAGTACTTC
>NA|TRBJ2-2|TRBV25-1|NA
CASSIGGELFF
TGTGCCAGCAGTATCGGCGGGGAGCTGTTTTTT
>TRBD1|TRBJ1-4|TRBV7-9|many
CASSYRGTNEKLFF
TGTGCCAGCAGTTACAGGGGAACTAATGAAAAACTGTTTTTT
>NA|TRBJ2-7|TRBV12-3/TRBV12-4|few
CASSFGGTSYEQYF
TGTGCCAGCAGTTTTGGGGGTACTTCCTACGAGCAGTACTTC